The source of this TCR beta chain is a study of shared clonotypes between healthy human individuals. CDR1 and CDR2 from the germline V gene are SEHNR and FQNEAQ (reference sequence). J gave up 10 bases and V 8 bases, and 12 bases lay outside the gene matches. The CDR3 is 13 residues long. CD8 cells regarded as naive lacked CD45RO, were positively chosen for CCR7, and omitted terminally differentiated effector memory CD45RA+ cells. About this clone: Its matching antigen is unknown.

Broader study findings: Larger estimated richness was generally recorded for naive subsets relative to memory subsets.

Profiled with immunoSEQ multiplex PCR; TCRdb holds only in-frame clones, not every one. The profile shows around 610,000 clones, about 96% of them singletons. The chain is built from TRBV7-9 and TRBJ1-1, with TRBD1 identical over 8 bases. The receptor was derived from a woman aged 25 to 39 in good health. Sequences were obtained from naive CD8+ T cells sorted from blood. The CDR3 DNA sequence: TGTGCCAGCTCGCAGCATCCGGACAGGGCAGCTTTCTTT. This encodes CASSQHPDRAAFF.